This section outlines one T cell receptor (beta chain) sequence together with its context. The antigen remains undetermined. The source of the sample is a study of identifying expanded T cells in peripheral blood. Study observations and caveats: Differentially abundant clones: roughly 1.3 between replicates, 16.4 at around 14 days, 19 to 20 at four.

The assay was immunoSEQ multiplex PCR, and TCRdb's table has in-frame clones only and misses some. Among roughly 90,000 clones, approximately 84% were seen once, and the ten largest hold 3.5% to 5%. The CDR3 totals 15 residues. Germline V gene sequence: CDR1 SGHVS, CDR2 FNYEAQ. The J segment lost 3 bases and the V segment lost 5 bases, leaving 8 bases of the junction unmatched. Sequenced sample: blood. This receptor was taken from a person aged 18 to 75 in good health. The rearrangement uses TRBV7-6 and TRBJ1-1; 8 nucleotides line up with TRBD1. The DNA for the CDR3 is TGTGCCAGCAGCGAGGCGACAGGGGTTTACACTGAAGCTTTCTTT. It specifies CASSEATGVYTEAFF.